Below are 10 T cell receptor beta chains sequenced from a single sample in a study of OX40 agonist ivuxolimab in advanced cancers. Sequencing used immunoSEQ multiplex PCR; TCRdb keeps in-frame clones, though not all of them. The table includes tens of thousands of clones, around 83% detected once. The source was CD4+ or CD8+ T cells sorted from blood, collected in a trial of the OX40 agonist ivuxolimab. Receptors were obtained from an adult with an advanced solid tumor such as melanoma, head and neck, liver or kidney cancer.

This sequence joins TRBV5-4 and TRBJ1-6; D ambiguous. Germline CDR1 reads SGHNT; CDR2 reads YYREEE (reference sequence). V lost 3 bases and J lost 8, with 9 bases in between. This CDR3 region has 13 residues. CDR3 residues: CASSWGGDSPLHF. The CDR3 nucleotides read TGTGCCAGCAGCTGGGGTGGTGATTCACCCCTCCACTTT. Together with reference TRBV5-4 and TRBJ1-6, the CDR3 gives the full variable domain: ETGVTQSPTHLIKTRGQQVTLRCSSQSGHNTVSWYQQALGQGPQFIFQYYREEENGRGNFPPRFSGLQFPNYSSELNVNALELDDSALYLCASSWGGDSPLHFGNGTRLTVT.

The chain recombines TRBV19 with TRBJ2-6; D remains unclear. Germline V CDR1 and CDR2: LNHDA, SQIVND (reference sequence). Trimming shortened V by 3 bases and J by 4 bases, and 13 bases separated the two germline ends. The CDR3 is made up of 16 amino acids. The CDR3 reads CASSMVRQTGANVLTF. The CDR3 nucleotides are TGTGCCAGTAGTATGGTTCGGCAGACCGGGGCCAACGTCCTGACTTTC.

There are a few counts of this clone. This chain connects TRBV5-6 to TRBJ1-1, with unresolved D. Germline V lookup: CDR1 SGHDT, CDR2 YYEEEE. The CDR3 is 12 residues long. V was pared by 1 base and J by 6 bases, with 7 bases between. In nucleotides, the CDR3 is TGTGCCAGCAGCTTGACATATTCTGAAGCTTTCTTT. Translating gives CASSLTYSEAFF.

A single count supports this clone. The chain joins TRBV27 to TRBJ2-2, with D perhaps matching TRBD2 (7 bases). V lost 3 bases, J lost 4 bases, and 15 bases lay in between. The CDR3 spans 16 residues. Germline CDR1 is MNHEY and CDR2 is SMNVEV (reference sequence). CDR3 nucleotide sequence: TGTGCCAGCAGTTTCCAGGCGGGGGCGGTCACCGGGGAGCTGTTTTTT. Translation gives CASSFQAGAVTGELFF.

This sequence joins TRBV2 and TRBJ1-2; 8 nucleotides line up with TRBD1. The CDR3 contains 15 residues. The V segment lost 8 bases and the J segment 4 bases; nucleotides outside the gene matches: 12. Germline V gene data show CDR1 as SNHLY and CDR2 as FYNNEI. In DNA form, the CDR3 reads TGTGCCAGCCTTGACAGGGGCCGCCCCGCCTATGGCTACACCTTC. This gives the protein CASLDRGRPAYGYTF.

The chain recombines TRBV7-6 with TRBJ1-1, with no clear D. Germline V gene data show CDR1 as SGHVS and CDR2 as FNYEAQ. The CDR3 loop spans 13 amino acids. Deletions cut 2 bases from V and 4 bases from J, with 8 bases between. The CDR3 DNA reads TGTGCCAGCAGCTTAAGTGGCGGCACTGAAGCTTTCTTT. Translation gives CASSLSGGTEAFF.

The gene calls are TRBV18 and TRBJ2-2, with 13 bases that match TRBD2. There are 17 residues in the CDR3. After removal of 3 bases from V and 2 bases from J, the junction contained 3 bases not matched to a gene. The V gene's germline CDR1 is KGHSH and CDR2 LQKENI. The CDR3 nucleotides are TGTGCCAGCTCACCCAGGACTAGCGGGGGAAACACCGGGGAGCTGTTTTTT. It specifies CASSPRTSGGNTGELFF.

The chain combines TRBV28 with TRBJ1-5; D is possibly TRBD1 (6 bases). Between the trimmed V and J ends, which lost 3 bases and 7 bases, there was a span of 16 bases. Germline CDR1 reads MDHEN; CDR2 reads SYDVKM. CDR3 length: 15 amino acids. In DNA, the CDR3 is TGTGCCAGCAGTTTCACGGGCAGGGGATGGCAGCCCCAGCATTTT. Amino acid sequence: CASSFTGRGWQPQHF.

This chain connects TRBV11-2 to TRBJ2-7; no reliable D call. V gave up 0 bases and J gave up 9 bases, with 6 bases separating them. CDR1 is SGHAT and CDR2 is FQNNGV in the germline V gene. The CDR3 consists of 11 residues. The CDR3 sequence is CASSLDRLQYF. CDR3 in DNA: TGTGCCAGCAGCTTAGATCGTCTGCAGTACTTC.

V is TRBV5-1 and J is TRBJ1-1, with unresolved D. V was clipped by 2 bases and J by 6 bases, with 14 bases between them. In germline, CDR1 is SGHRS, CDR2 YFSETQ. The CDR3 is made up of 14 amino acids. The CDR3 DNA is TGCGCCAGCAGCTTCACGGTTGGAGGCGCTGAAGCTTTCTTT. Its protein product is CASSFTVGGAEAFF.